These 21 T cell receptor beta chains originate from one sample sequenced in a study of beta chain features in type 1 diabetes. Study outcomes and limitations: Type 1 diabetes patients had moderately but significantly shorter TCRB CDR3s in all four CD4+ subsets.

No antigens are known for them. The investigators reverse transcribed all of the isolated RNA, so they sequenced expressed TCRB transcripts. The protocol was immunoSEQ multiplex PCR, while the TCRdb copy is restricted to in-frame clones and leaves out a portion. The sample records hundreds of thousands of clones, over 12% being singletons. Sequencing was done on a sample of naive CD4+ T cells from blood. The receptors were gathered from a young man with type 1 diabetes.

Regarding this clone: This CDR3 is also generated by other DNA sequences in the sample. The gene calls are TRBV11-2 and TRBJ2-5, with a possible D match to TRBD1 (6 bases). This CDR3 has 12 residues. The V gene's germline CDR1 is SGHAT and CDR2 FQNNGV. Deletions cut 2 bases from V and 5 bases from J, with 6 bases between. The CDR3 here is CASSLRGETQYF. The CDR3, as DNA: TGTGCCAGCAGCTTAAGGGGGGAGACCCAGTACTTC.

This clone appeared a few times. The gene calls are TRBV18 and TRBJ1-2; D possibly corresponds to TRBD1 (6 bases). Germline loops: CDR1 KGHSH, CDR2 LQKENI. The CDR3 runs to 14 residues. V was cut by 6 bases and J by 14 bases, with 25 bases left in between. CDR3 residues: CASSPQDSPPIGTF. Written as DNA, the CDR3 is TGTGCCAGCTCCCCCCAGGACAGCCCGCCAATTGGGACCTTC.

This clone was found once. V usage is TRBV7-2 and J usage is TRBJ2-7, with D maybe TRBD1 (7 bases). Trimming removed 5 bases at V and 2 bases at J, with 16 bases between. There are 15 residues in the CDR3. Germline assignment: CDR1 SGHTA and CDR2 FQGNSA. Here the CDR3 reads CASSLGAGTAYEQYF. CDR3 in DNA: TGTGCCAGCAGCCTCGGGGCGGGGACAGCCTACGAGCAGTACTTC.

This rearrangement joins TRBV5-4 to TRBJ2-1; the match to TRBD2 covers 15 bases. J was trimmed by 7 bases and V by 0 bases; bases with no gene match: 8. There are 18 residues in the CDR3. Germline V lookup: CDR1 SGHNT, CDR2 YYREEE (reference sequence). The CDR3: CASSLGYRTSGRENEQFF. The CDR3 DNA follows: TGTGCCAGCAGCTTGGGATACCGGACTAGCGGGAGGGAGAATGAGCAGTTCTTC.

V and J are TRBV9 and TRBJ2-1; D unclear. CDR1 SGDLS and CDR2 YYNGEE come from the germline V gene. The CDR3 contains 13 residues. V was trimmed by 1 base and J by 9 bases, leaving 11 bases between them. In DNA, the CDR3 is TGTGCCAGCAGCGTAACCGGATTGGGTGAGCAGTTCTTC. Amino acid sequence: CASSVTGLGEQFF.

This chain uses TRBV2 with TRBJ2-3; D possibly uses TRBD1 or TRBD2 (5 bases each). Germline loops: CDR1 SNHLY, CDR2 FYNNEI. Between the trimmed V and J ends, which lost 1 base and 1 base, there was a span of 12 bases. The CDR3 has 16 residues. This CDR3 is CASSEVGGRRTDTQYF. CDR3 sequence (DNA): TGTGCCAGCAGTGAAGTTGGGGGACGACGCACAGATACGCAGTATTTT.

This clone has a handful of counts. The CDR3 spells CASSESDRPPSEKLFF. DNA of the CDR3: TGTGCCAGCAGTGAATCAGACAGGCCCCCCTCTGAAAAACTGTTTTTT. This chain connects TRBV25-1 to TRBJ1-4; D is possibly TRBD1 (6 bases). CDR1 is MGHDK, CDR2 SYGVNS, per germline. V was cut by 1 base and J by 7 bases, with 16 bases left in between. This CDR3 is 16 amino acids long.

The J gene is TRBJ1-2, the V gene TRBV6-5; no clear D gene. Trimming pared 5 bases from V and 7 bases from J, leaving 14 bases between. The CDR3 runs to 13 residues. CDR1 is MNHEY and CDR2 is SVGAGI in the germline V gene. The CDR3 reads CASSPVQRGGYTF. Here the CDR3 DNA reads TGTGCCAGCAGTCCAGTCCAGCGAGGTGGCTACACCTTC.

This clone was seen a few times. The CDR3: CASSLGMGNTIYF. CDR3 sequence (DNA): TGTGCCAGCTCACTGGGGATGGGGAACACCATATATTTT. J is TRBJ1-3 and V is TRBV27; D not resolved. This CDR3 is 13 amino acids long. The V end was cut by 8 bases, the J end by 7 bases, with 15 bases between. Per the germline V gene, CDR1 is MNHEY and CDR2 is SMNVEV (reference sequence).

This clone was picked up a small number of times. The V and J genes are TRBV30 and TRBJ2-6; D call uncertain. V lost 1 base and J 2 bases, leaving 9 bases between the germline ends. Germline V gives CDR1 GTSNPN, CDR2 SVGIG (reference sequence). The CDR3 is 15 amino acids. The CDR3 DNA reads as TGTGCCTGGAGTGGGATGTTAGCTGGGGCCAACGTCCTGACTTTC. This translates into CAWSGMLAGANVLTF.

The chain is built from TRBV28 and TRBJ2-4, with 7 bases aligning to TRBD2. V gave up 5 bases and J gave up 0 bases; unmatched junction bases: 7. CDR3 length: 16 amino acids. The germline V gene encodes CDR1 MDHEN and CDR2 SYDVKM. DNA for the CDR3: TGTGCCAGCAGTCCTCCGGGGGGTCTAGCCAAAAACATTCAGTACTTC. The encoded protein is CASSPPGGLAKNIQYF.

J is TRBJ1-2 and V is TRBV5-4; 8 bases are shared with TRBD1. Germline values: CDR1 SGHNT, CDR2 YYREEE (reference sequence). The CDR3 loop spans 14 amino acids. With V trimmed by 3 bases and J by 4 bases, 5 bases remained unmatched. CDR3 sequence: CASSSGQGLYGYTF. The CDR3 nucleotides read TGTGCCAGCAGCTCTGGACAGGGCCTCTATGGCTACACCTTC.

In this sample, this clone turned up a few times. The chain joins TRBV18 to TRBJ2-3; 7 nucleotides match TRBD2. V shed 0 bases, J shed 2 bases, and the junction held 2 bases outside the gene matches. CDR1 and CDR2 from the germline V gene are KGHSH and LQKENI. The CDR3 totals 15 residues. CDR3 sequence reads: CASSPPGTNTDTQYF. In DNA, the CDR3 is TGTGCCAGCTCACCACCCGGGACTAACACAGATACGCAGTATTTT.

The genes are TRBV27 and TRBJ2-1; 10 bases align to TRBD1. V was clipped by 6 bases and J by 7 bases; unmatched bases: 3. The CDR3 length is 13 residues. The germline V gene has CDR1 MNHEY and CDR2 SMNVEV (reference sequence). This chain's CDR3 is CASRGTGVNEQFF. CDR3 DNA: TGTGCCAGCAGGGGGACAGGGGTGAATGAGCAGTTCTTC.

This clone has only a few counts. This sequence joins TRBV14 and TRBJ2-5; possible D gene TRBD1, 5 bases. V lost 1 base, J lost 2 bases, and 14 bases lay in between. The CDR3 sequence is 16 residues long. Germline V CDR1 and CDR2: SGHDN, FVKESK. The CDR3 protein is CASSQVWQGRQETQYF. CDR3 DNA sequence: TGTGCCAGCAGCCAAGTATGGCAGGGTAGGCAAGAGACCCAGTACTTC. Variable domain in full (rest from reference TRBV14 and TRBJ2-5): EAGVTQFPSHSVIEKGQTVTLRCDPISGHDNLYWYRRVMGKEIKFLLHFVKESKQDESGMPNNRFLAERTGGTYSTLKVQPAELEDSGVYFCASSQVWQGRQETQYFGPGTRLLVL.

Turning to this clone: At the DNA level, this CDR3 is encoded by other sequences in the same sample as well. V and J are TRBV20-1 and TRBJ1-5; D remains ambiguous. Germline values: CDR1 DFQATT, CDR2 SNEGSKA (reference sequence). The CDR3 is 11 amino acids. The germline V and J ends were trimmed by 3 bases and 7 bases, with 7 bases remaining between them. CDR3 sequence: CSASLGQPQHF. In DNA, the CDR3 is TGCAGTGCTAGTTTGGGGCAGCCCCAGCATTTT.

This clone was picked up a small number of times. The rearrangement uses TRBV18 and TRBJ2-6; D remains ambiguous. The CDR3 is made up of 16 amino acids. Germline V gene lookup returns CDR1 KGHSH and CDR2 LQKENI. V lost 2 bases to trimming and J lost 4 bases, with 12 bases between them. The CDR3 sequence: CASSPSWARGANVLTF. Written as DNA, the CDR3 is TGTGCCAGCTCACCATCCTGGGCGAGAGGGGCCAACGTCCTGACTTTC.

CDR3 bases: TGTGCCAGCAGTGAAATTTCGGGGAATGAGCAGTTCTTC. It specifies CASSEISGNEQFF. The chain links TRBV2 to TRBJ2-1, with TRBD2 as a possible D gene (5 bases). Trimming removed 2 bases at V and 7 bases at J, with 9 bases between. This CDR3 region has 13 residues. Germline V CDR1 and CDR2: SNHLY, FYNNEI. Combining the CDR3 with reference TRBV2 and TRBJ2-1 gives the whole variable domain EPEVTQTPSHQVTQMGQEVILRCVPISNHLYFYWYRQILGQKVEFLVSFYNNEISEKSEIFDDQFSVERPDGSNFTLKIRSTKLEDSAMYFCASSEISGNEQFFGPGTRLTVL.

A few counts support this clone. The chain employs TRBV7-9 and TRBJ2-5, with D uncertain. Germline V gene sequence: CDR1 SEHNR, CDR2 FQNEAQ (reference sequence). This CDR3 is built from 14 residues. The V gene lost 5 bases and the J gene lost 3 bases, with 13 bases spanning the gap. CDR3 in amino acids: CASSPKGLKETQYF. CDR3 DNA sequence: TGTGCCAGCAGCCCCAAGGGATTGAAAGAGACCCAGTACTTC.

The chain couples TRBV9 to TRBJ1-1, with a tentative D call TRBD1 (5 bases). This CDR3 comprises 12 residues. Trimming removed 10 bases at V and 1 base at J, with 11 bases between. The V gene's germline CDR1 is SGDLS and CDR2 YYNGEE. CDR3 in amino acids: CAWTMENTEAFF. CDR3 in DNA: TGTGCCTGGACAATGGAGAACACTGAAGCTTTCTTT.

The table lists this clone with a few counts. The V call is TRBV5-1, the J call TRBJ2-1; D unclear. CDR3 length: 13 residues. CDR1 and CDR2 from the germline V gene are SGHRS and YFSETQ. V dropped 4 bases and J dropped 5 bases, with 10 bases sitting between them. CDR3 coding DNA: TGCGCCAGCAGCCGCCATGCCGACAATGAGCAGTTCTTC. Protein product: CASSRHADNEQFF. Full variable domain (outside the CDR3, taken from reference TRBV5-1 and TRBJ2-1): KAGVTQTPRYLIKTRGQQVTLSCSPISGHRSVSWYQQTPGQGLQFLFEYFSETQRNKGNFPGRFSGRQFSNSRSEMNVSTLELGDSALYLCASSRHADNEQFFGPGTRLTVL.